The 18 T cell receptor beta chains in this list originate from one sample, sequenced in a study of T cell repertoires in ileal Crohn's disease (dated by TCRdb to between 2018 and 2021). The label giving this sample's time point can be read as: proximal margin of the surgical specimen (macroscopically non-inflamed). The library was generated by the immunoSEQ multiplex PCR assay. TCRdb retrieved this table from immuneACCESS and kept in-frame rearrangements only. Not all clones are present; in checked studies, unresolved V genes account for under half, and no reason is known for the remainder. The sample table records approximately 4,500 clones; approximately 77% of these occur just once. The top ten constitute 9% of the sample. Sequences were obtained from ileal tissue. Source of these receptors: an adult with Crohn's disease.

Written as DNA, the CDR3 is TGTGCCAGCAGCTCACCCCAGGGGGCGGGGGAGACCCAGTACTTC. Amino acids: CASSSPQGAGETQYF. This chain joins TRBV11-2 and TRBJ2-5; 8 bases match TRBD1. The ends lost 4 bases at V and 5 bases at J; junction bases unmatched: 9. There are 15 residues in the CDR3. Germline V CDR1 and CDR2: SGHAT, FQNNGV.

This chain joins TRBV2 and TRBJ1-2, with a possible D match to TRBD1 (5 bases). This CDR3 comprises 13 residues. Trimming stripped 0 bases from V and 8 bases from J, with 10 bases between. Germline CDR1 reads SNHLY; CDR2 reads FYNNEI. CDR3 in DNA: TGTGCCAGCAGTGAAGCGGAGGGGCGAGGCTACACCTTC. Protein: CASSEAEGRGYTF. The full variable domain, completed using reference TRBV2 and TRBJ1-2, is EPEVTQTPSHQVTQMGQEVILRCVPISNHLYFYWYRQILGQKVEFLVSFYNNEISEKSEIFDDQFSVERPDGSNFTLKIRSTKLEDSAMYFCASSEAEGRGYTFGSGTRLTVV.

V is TRBV16 and J is TRBJ1-3, with D perhaps matching TRBD1 (5 bases). Germline V gene sequence: CDR1 KGHSY, CDR2 FQNENV. Deletions cut 0 bases from V and 4 bases from J, with 7 bases between. The CDR3 runs to 14 residues. The CDR3 DNA reads TGTGCCAGCAGCCAATCCACAGGCGGAAACACCATATATTTT. This codes for CASSQSTGGNTIYF.

The genes are TRBV6-5 and TRBJ1-2; D remains unclear. V was trimmed by 5 bases and J by 4 bases, leaving 14 bases between them. Germline V lookup: CDR1 MNHEY, CDR2 SVGAGI. The CDR3 length is 14 residues. CDR3 sequence (DNA): TGTGCCAGCAGTAAGGCAGTCTTAGGCTATGGCTACACCTTC. It yields the protein CASSKAVLGYGYTF.

This chain links TRBV5-1 with TRBJ2-7; D might be TRBD2 (6 bases). Germline CDR1 SGHRS, CDR2 YFSETQ. The CDR3 spans 13 residues. Trimming removed 5 bases at V and 7 bases at J, with 16 bases between. The CDR3 reads CASSLHLAREQYF. CDR3 nucleotides: TGCGCCAGCAGTTTACATCTAGCGAGGGAGCAGTACTTC.

This clone has more than one count but fewer than ten. This chain joins TRBV5-4 and TRBJ2-7; 10 bases match TRBD1. V shed 7 bases and J 1 base; nucleotides not matched to a gene: 14. Germline V gene sequence: CDR1 SGHNT, CDR2 YYREEE (reference sequence). The CDR3 has 17 residues. The CDR3 DNA reads TGTGCCAGCTCCAGTCCCGGGACAGGGGAGGGATCCTACGAGCAGTACTTC. Translated, it gives CASSSPGTGEGSYEQYF.

The genes are TRBV19 and TRBJ1-2, with D maybe TRBD1 (5 bases). The CDR3 has 15 amino acids. Germline assignment: CDR1 LNHDA and CDR2 SQIVND (reference sequence). V dropped 7 bases and J dropped 4 bases, with 19 bases sitting between them. The CDR3 reads CASTFTGAVAYGYTF. DNA of the CDR3: TGTGCCAGTACCTTCACCGGGGCAGTAGCCTATGGCTACACCTTC.

The CDR3 spells CASSGEDRVEQPQHF. For the CDR3, the DNA is TGTGCCAGTAGTGGCGAAGACAGGGTGGAACAGCCCCAGCATTTT. This chain connects TRBV19 to TRBJ1-5, with 7 bases fitting TRBD1. J lost 7 bases, V lost 5 bases, and 11 bases had no gene match. The CDR3 consists of 15 residues. Germline values: CDR1 LNHDA, CDR2 SQIVND (reference sequence).

This clone has more than one count but fewer than ten. This chain joins TRBV13 and TRBJ2-3, with D perhaps matching TRBD1 (5 bases). CDR3 size: 15 residues. Trimming left V 4 bases short and J 5 bases short, with 16 bases between. Germline CDR1 PRHDT, CDR2 FYEKMQ (reference sequence). The CDR3 nucleotides read TGTGCCAGCAGCTCCAAGGGGCCCCAGGAAGATACGCAGTATTTT. This encodes CASSSKGPQEDTQYF. The full variable domain, rest sourced from reference TRBV13 and TRBJ2-3, is AAGVIQSPRHLIKEKRETATLKCYPIPRHDTVYWYQQGPGQDPQFLISFYEKMQSDKGSIPDRFSAQQFSDYHSELNMSSLELGDSALYFCASSSKGPQEDTQYFGPGTRLTVL.

V usage is TRBV5-8 and J usage is TRBJ1-2, with D maybe TRBD1 (5 bases). V lost 2 bases and J lost 1, with 12 bases in between. CDR3 length: 15 residues. CDR1 is SGHTS and CDR2 is YDEGEE in the germline V gene. The CDR3 loop is CASSFGTVGNYGYTF. The CDR3 coding sequence is TGTGCCAGCAGCTTCGGGACGGTCGGTAACTATGGCTACACCTTC.

This chain joins TRBV5-1 and TRBJ2-5; 7 nucleotides line up with TRBD2. CDR3 size: 18 residues. V was pared by 5 bases and J by 4 bases, with 20 bases of the junction left unmatched. Germline lookup yields CDR1 SGHRS and CDR2 YFSETQ. The CDR3 DNA is TGCGCCAGCAGGCTAAAGCTTAGCGGGCTCAGCAGGGCAGAGACCCAGTACTTC. Translation gives CASRLKLSGLSRAETQYF. Full variable domain (remainder filled in from reference TRBV5-1 and TRBJ2-5): KAGVTQTPRYLIKTRGQQVTLSCSPISGHRSVSWYQQTPGQGLQFLFEYFSETQRNKGNFPGRFSGRQFSNSRSEMNVSTLELGDSALYLCASRLKLSGLSRAETQYFGPGTRLLVL.

This rearrangement joins TRBV9 to TRBJ1-2, with TRBD1 matching 11 bases. The V gene's germline CDR1 is SGDLS and CDR2 YYNGEE. V lost 4 bases to trimming and J lost 7 bases; unmatched junction nucleotides: 3. The CDR3 has 13 residues. CDR3 in amino acids: CASSFGQGAGYTF. The DNA for the CDR3 is TGTGCCAGCAGCTTTGGACAGGGGGCTGGCTACACCTTC.

This chain uses TRBV27 with TRBJ2-3, with TRBD1 matching 7 bases. Germline values: CDR1 MNHEY, CDR2 SMNVEV (reference sequence). V trimming: 8 bases; J trimming: 12 bases; junction bases outside the gene matches: 17. The CDR3 has 14 amino acids. The CDR3 loop reads CASAPGGARPIQYF. The CDR3 nucleotides are TGTGCCAGCGCCCCAGGGGGAGCCCGTCCGATACAGTATTTT.

This clone is categorized as medium-sized. CDR3 sequence (DNA): TGTGCCAGCAGCCAAGGGGGAGGAGGCTACACCTTC. Protein product: CASSQGGGGYTF. This chain links TRBV4-2 with TRBJ1-2; no clear D. The germline V gene encodes CDR1 LGHNA and CDR2 YNFKEQ. The CDR3 spans 12 residues. V gave up 1 base and J gave up 8 bases, with 8 bases separating them.

The rearrangement uses TRBV9 and TRBJ1-4; D is unclear. Germline CDR1 reads SGDLS; CDR2 reads YYNGEE. CDR3 length equals 15 residues. Trimming cost V 4 bases and J 10 bases, with 20 bases left between them. The DNA of the CDR3 is TGTGCCAGCAGCCCCATGGTGGAGCAAGGCGGAAAACTGTTTTTT. It specifies CASSPMVEQGGKLFF.

This clone has a handful of counts. The V call is TRBV6-1, the J call TRBJ1-6; D is possibly TRBD1 (6 bases). This CDR3 is built from 15 residues. The germline V gene encodes CDR1 MNHNS and CDR2 SASEGT. V shed 7 bases and J shed 0 bases, with 10 bases lying between them. CDR3 in amino acids: CASIQGSSYNSPLHF. In nucleotides, the CDR3 is TGTGCCAGCATCCAGGGGAGCTCCTATAATTCACCCCTCCACTTT.

This chain uses TRBV28 with TRBJ1-5, with D unresolved. This CDR3 has 16 residues. Trimming took off 5 bases at V and 0 bases at J, with 14 bases between the two ends. Germline loops: CDR1 MDHEN, CDR2 SYDVKM. The CDR3 reads CASSMGSAYSNQPQHF. The CDR3 DNA follows: TGTGCCAGCAGTATGGGGTCAGCATATAGCAATCAGCCCCAGCATTTT.

The J gene is TRBJ2-7, the V gene TRBV29-1, with D tentatively TRBD1 or TRBD2 (5 bases each). Between the trimmed V and J ends, which lost 6 bases and 0 bases, there was a span of 12 bases. Germline CDR1 reads SQVTM; CDR2 reads ANQGSEA. The CDR3 is made up of 13 amino acids. The CDR3 DNA reads TGCAGCGTGGGGGACCACAGCTCCTACGAGCAGTACTTC. It is translated as CSVGDHSSYEQYF.